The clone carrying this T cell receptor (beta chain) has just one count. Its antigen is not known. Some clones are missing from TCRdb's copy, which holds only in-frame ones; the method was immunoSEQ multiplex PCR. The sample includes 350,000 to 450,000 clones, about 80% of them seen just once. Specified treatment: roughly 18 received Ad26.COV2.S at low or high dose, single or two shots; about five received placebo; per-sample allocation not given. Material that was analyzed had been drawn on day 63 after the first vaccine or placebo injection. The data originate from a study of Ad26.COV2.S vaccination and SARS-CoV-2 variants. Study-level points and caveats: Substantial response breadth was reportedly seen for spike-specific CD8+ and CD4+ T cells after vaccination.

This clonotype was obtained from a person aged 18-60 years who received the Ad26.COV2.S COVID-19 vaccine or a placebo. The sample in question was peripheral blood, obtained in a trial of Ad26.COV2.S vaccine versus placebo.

Written as DNA, the CDR3 is TGTGCCAGCAGCTTAGATGTCGCAAGGATCGCTGAAGCTTTCTTT. It specifies CASSLDVARIAEAFF. The rearrangement joins TRBV7-9 to TRBJ1-1; D not certain. Germline V gives CDR1 SEHNR, CDR2 FQNEAQ (reference sequence). The CDR3 sequence is 15 residues long. Trimming left V 1 base short and J 6 bases short, with 15 bases between.